This T cell receptor (beta chain) was sequenced in a study of human T cells and chemical hapten exposure. This CDR3 spans 17 amino acids. The V gene's germline CDR1 is SGHRS and CDR2 YFSETQ. V shed 3 bases, J shed 4 bases, and the junction held 14 bases outside the gene matches. Time point specified: patch test 1, 2 weeks after DPC sensitization. The treatment is: therapeutic diphenylcyclopropenone sensitization with weekly scalp DPC. This clonotype was observed many times. MiXCR, run by TCRdb on the RACE reads, gives a single entry per CDR3 protein. The table shows approximately 82,000 distinct CDR3 sequences, with about an eighth occurring only once.

The source of this sequence is a woman aged 60 to 75 with alopecia areata. Some clones in this sample may be carry-over from other donors' samples. V usage is TRBV5-1 and J usage is TRBJ1-1; 8 bases fit TRBD1. This specimen was whole blood, taken in connection with sensitization to the hapten diphenylcyclopropenone (DPC). The CDR3 DNA is TGCGCCAGCAGCTCCCGACCCCAAGACAGGGGTGGCACTGAAGCTTTCTTT. Its protein product is CASSSRPQDRGGTEAFF. The complete variable domain, with remaining parts taken from reference TRBV5-1 and TRBJ1-1, reads KAGVTQTPRYLIKTRGQQVTLSCSPISGHRSVSWYQQTPGQGLQFLFEYFSETQRNKGNFPGRFSGRQFSNSRSEMNVSTLELGDSALYLCASSSRPQDRGGTEAFFGQGTRLTVV.